This TCR beta chain emerged from a study of T cell responses to AZD1222 COVID-19 vaccine. Points from the study as a whole: Spike-wide vaccine-associated CD4 TCRs dominated at 160-218 and 743-854.

In its sample, this clone was seen once. The antigen is undetermined. Here immunoSEQ multiplex PCR was the method, and the copy in TCRdb shows in-frame clones only, minus some. The sample lists roughly 150,000 clones; around 84% were seen once. The sequence was obtained from an adult in good health. The sample consisted of peripheral blood, taken on day 0 of AZD1222 vaccination.

The CDR3 spells CASSRDPANYGYTF. As DNA, the CDR3 is TGTGCCAGCAGTCGGGACCCGGCTAACTATGGCTACACCTTC. J is TRBJ1-2 and V is TRBV28; TRBD1 is a possible D gene (5 bases). CDR1 and CDR2 (germline): MDHEN, SYDVKM. The germline V and J ends were trimmed by 5 bases and 0 bases, with 10 bases remaining between them. The CDR3 runs to 14 residues.